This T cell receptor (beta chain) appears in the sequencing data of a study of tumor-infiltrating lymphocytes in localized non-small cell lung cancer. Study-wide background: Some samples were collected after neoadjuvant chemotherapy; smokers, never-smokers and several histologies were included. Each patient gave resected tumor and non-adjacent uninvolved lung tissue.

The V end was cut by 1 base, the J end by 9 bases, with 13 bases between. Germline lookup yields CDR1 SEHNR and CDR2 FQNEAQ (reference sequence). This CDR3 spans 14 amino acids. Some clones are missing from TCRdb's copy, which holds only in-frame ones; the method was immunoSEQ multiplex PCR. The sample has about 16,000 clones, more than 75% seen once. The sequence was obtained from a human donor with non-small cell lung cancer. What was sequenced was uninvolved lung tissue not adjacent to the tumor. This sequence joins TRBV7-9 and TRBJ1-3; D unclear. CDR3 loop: CASSLGSTAGTIYF. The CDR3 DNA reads TGTGCCAGCAGCTTAGGATCAACTGCGGGCACCATATATTTT.